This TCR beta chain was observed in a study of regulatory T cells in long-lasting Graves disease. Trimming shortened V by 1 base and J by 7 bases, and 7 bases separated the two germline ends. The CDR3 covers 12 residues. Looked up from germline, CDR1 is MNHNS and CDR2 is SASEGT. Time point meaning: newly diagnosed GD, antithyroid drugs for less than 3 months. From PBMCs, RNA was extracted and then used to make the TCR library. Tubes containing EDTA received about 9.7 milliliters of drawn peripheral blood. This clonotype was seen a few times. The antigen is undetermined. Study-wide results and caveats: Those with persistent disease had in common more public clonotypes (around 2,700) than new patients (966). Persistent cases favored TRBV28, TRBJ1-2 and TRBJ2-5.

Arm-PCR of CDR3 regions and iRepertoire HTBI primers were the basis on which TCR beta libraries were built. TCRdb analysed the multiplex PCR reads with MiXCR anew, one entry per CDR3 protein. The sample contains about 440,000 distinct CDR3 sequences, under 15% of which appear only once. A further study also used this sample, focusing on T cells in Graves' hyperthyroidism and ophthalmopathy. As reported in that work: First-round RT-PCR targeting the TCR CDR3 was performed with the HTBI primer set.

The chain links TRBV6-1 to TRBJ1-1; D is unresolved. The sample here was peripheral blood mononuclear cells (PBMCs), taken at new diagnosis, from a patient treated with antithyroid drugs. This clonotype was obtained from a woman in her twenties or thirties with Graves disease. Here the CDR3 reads CASSEVGYEAFF. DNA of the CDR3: TGTGCCAGCAGTGAAGTGGGATATGAAGCTTTCTTT.